Presented here are 25 T cell receptor beta chains from one specimen sequenced in a study of blood T cells in healthy people across ages. The authors ran a second PCR of roughly 6 to 12 cycles using a sample-barcoded 5' primer and a J-beta primer mix. TCRdb itself ran the 5' RACE reads through MiXCR, one entry per CDR3 protein. The table lists under 1,100,000 distinct CDR3 sequences, about 23% of them singletons. The sample was also reused in another study, on T cells of mothers and their children.

Sequenced input: blood. The source of these receptors is a girl aged 2-15 years in good health.

As regards this clonotype: In this CDR3 the conserved last residue, phenylalanine or tryptophan, is missing, so a read error is likely. This chain connects TRBV12-3 or TRBV12-4 to TRBJ2-3; no definite D call. With 6 bases removed from V and 5 bases from J, the gap between germline ends came to 18 bases. This CDR3 contains 15 residues. CDR3 amino acids: CASSPLVELGDTQYS. The CDR3 coding sequence is TGTGCCAGCAGCCCCTTGGTAGAGCTCGGAGATACGCAGTATTCT.

The chain couples TRBV7-6 to TRBJ2-2, with a possible D match to TRBD2 (5 bases). V shed 3 bases and J shed 0 bases, with 11 bases lying between them. The CDR3 runs to 16 residues. In germline, CDR1 is SGHVS, CDR2 FNYEAQ. DNA of the CDR3: TGTGCCAGCAGCTTTCCGGCGGGCGCGAACACCGGGGAGCTGTTTTTT. It encodes CASSFPAGANTGELFF.

This chain connects TRBV7-9 to TRBJ1-2; no reliable D call. The ends were cut back, 6 bases at V and 8 bases at J, with 16 bases in the middle. The germline gives CDR1 SEHNR, CDR2 FQNEAQ (reference sequence). The CDR3 loop spans 13 amino acids. CDR3 bases: TGTGCCAGCAGTTACGACGGGAAGTTGGGCTACACCTTC. Protein: CASSYDGKLGYTF.

This clonotype was picked up a small number of times. The rearrangement joins TRBV6-5 to TRBJ1-2; D unclear. The V and J ends lost 6 bases and 2 bases respectively, with 10 bases between them. This CDR3 has 13 residues. Per germline, CDR1 MNHEY and CDR2 SVGAGI. CDR3 loop: CASSNDGNYGYTF. The CDR3 DNA sequence: TGTGCCAGCAGCAACGACGGCAACTATGGCTACACCTTC.

This rearrangement joins TRBV6-2 or TRBV6-3 to TRBJ2-5, with D maybe TRBD2 (5 bases). The DNA end favors TRBJ2-7, so the J call may be wrong. CDR3 size: 15 residues. Germline lookup yields CDR1 MNHEY and CDR2 SVGEGT. CDR3 DNA: TGTGCCAGCAGTTACGAAGGCGTTAGCGTTGGCGAGCAGTACTTC. This translates into CASSYEGVSVGEQYF.

This clonotype was observed a handful of times. The gene calls are TRBV10-3 and TRBJ2-5; the match to TRBD1 covers 10 bases. The J call is in doubt because the DNA end fits TRBJ2-1 better. This CDR3 region has 17 residues. The V gene's germline CDR1 is ENHRY and CDR2 SYGVKD. CDR3 residues: CAIIPGSGTGAFDEQFF. The CDR3 region has the DNA TGTGCCATCATACCTGGTAGCGGGACAGGGGCCTTCGATGAGCAGTTCTTC.

This clonotype was detected only a few times. The gene calls are TRBV4-2 and TRBJ2-5, with TRBD2 identical over 7 bases. The DNA end lines up better with TRBJ2-1; the J call may be wrong. Germline CDR1 reads LGHNA; CDR2 reads YNFKEQ. The CDR3 covers 15 residues. The chain's CDR3 is CASSHFHGTNGEQFF. As DNA, the CDR3 is TGTGCCAGCAGCCATTTCCACGGGACTAATGGTGAGCAGTTCTTC.

This clonotype has a handful of counts. The chain employs TRBV4-3 and TRBJ2-6; the D is unclear. The CDR3 has 17 amino acids. Trimming cost V 4 bases and J 0 bases, with 13 bases left between them. From germline, CDR1 is LGHNA and CDR2 YSLEER. The CDR3 region is CASSPTNPISGANVLTF. CDR3 nucleotides: TGCGCCAGCAGCCCCACAAACCCCATCTCTGGGGCCAACGTCCTGACTTTC.

This clonotype was seen only once. The junction does not match germline at one end; this may be a read error. For the CDR3, the DNA is TGTGCCAGCAGCCCTCATCACGGGACAGGGTATTCACCCCTCTACTTT. This codes for CASSPHHGTGYSPLYF. The V and J genes are TRBV7-2 and TRBJ1-6; 9 bases match TRBD1. The CDR3 totals 16 residues. Germline CDR1 SGHTA, CDR2 FQGNSA.

This clonotype was counted only a few times. The rearrangement uses TRBV11-2 and TRBJ2-1; D remains ambiguous. CDR3 size: 16 residues. Germline V CDR1 and CDR2: SGHAT, FQNNGV. V lost 5 bases to trimming and J lost 7 bases, with 21 bases between them. The chain's CDR3 is CASSPDPMAFRNEQFF. The CDR3 DNA sequence: TGTGCCAGCAGCCCCGACCCTATGGCCTTCCGGAATGAGCAGTTCTTC.

This clonotype was seen more than once but under ten times. V and J are TRBV3-1 and TRBJ2-5; 9 bases are a match to TRBD2. The CDR3 has 17 amino acids. From germline, CDR1 is LGHDT and CDR2 YNNKEL (reference sequence). Trimming at V came to 4 bases and at J to 4 bases, leaving 13 bases not matched to a gene. The CDR3 DNA sequence: TGTGCCAGCAGCCTTTGGCTCGGCGGGAGGGAAGGAGAGACCCAGTACTTC. It is translated as CASSLWLGGREGETQYF.

This clonotype has more than one count but fewer than ten. V and J are TRBV6-5 and TRBJ1-4, with a tentative D call TRBD1 (6 bases). The V gene's germline CDR1 is MNHEY and CDR2 SVGAGI. The CDR3 consists of 14 residues. V gave up 7 bases and J gave up 8 bases, with 17 bases separating them. The CDR3 protein is CASTSGTYPEKLFF. The CDR3 bases are TGTGCCAGCACGAGTGGGACATATCCGGAAAAACTGTTTTTT.

The chain has TRBV20-1 and TRBJ1-1; 9 bases are shared with TRBD1. The CDR3 spans 14 residues. Germline V gives CDR1 DFQATT, CDR2 SNEGSKA (reference sequence). V shed 5 bases and J 3 bases; nucleotides not matched to a gene: 7. The CDR3 DNA reads TGCAGTGCTGGAGGGACAGGGACAGACACTGAAGCTTTCTTT. It translates to CSAGGTGTDTEAFF.

The CDR3 DNA sequence: TGTGCCAGCAGCTTAACTGGGCACCTGAACACTGAAGCTTTCTTT. Residues: CASSLTGHLNTEAFF. This rearrangement joins TRBV7-3 to TRBJ1-1; D remains unclear. This CDR3 has 15 amino acids. CDR1 and CDR2 from the germline V gene are SGHTA and FQGTGA. The V end lost 0 bases, the J end lost 0 bases, and 8 bases lay between the germline ends. The entire variable domain, with the rest obtained from reference TRBV7-3 and TRBJ1-1, is as follows: GAGVSQTPSNKVTEKGKYVELRCDPISGHTALYWYRQSLGQGPEFLIYFQGTGAADDSGLPNDRFFAVRPEGSVSTLKIQRTERGDSAVYLCASSLTGHLNTEAFFGQGTRLTVV.

The chain uses TRBV11-1 and TRBJ2-1, with 9 bases lining up with TRBD1. The CDR3 runs to 14 residues. Germline CDR1 is SGHAT and CDR2 is FQDESV (reference sequence). Trimming took 4 bases from V and 10 from J; bases not matched to a gene: 8. CDR3 amino acids: CASSYNRGLGEQFF. DNA of the CDR3: TGTGCCAGCAGCTACAACAGGGGGCTCGGAGAGCAGTTCTTC.

This chain connects TRBV28 to TRBJ2-5, with 8 nucleotides matching TRBD1. Near its end, the DNA agrees better with TRBJ2-7, so the J call may be wrong. This CDR3 is 15 amino acids long. CDR1 is MDHEN and CDR2 is SYDVKM in the germline V gene. CDR3 coding DNA: TGTGCCAGCAGCCCTCCAAGCAGGGGGCTTCACGAGCAGTACTTC. This sequence encodes CASSPPSRGLHEQYF.

The sample holds a few counts of this clonotype. The chain uses TRBV4-1 and TRBJ1-2; perhaps TRBD1 as D (5 bases). This CDR3 is 14 amino acids long. The ends were cut back, 0 bases at V and 5 bases at J, with 10 bases in the middle. Germline loops: CDR1 MGHRA, CDR2 YSYEKL. This CDR3 is CASSQDQGIYGYTF. The CDR3 DNA reads TGCGCCAGCAGCCAAGATCAGGGCATATATGGCTACACCTTC.

The chain combines TRBV5-1 with TRBJ2-7, with TRBD1 as a possible D gene (5 bases). The CDR3 length is 13 residues. Germline lookup yields CDR1 SGHRS and CDR2 YFSETQ. V was trimmed by 4 bases and J by 12 bases, leaving 20 bases between them. CDR3 sequence (DNA): TGCGCCAGCAGCGTAGACAGCCGATACCCCCCGTACTTC. This encodes CASSVDSRYPPYF. Looking up the rest from reference TRBV5-1 and TRBJ2-7 gives the full variable domain: KAGVTQTPRYLIKTRGQQVTLSCSPISGHRSVSWYQQTPGQGLQFLFEYFSETQRNKGNFPGRFSGRQFSNSRSEMNVSTLELGDSALYLCASSVDSRYPPYFGPGTRLTVT.

The chain carries TRBV5-1 and TRBJ2-5; the D gene is possibly TRBD1 (6 bases). Germline loops: CDR1 SGHRS, CDR2 YFSETQ. The CDR3 totals 17 residues. V was shortened by 0 bases and J by 10 bases, with 25 bases between the two germline ends. CDR3 sequence reads: CASSLARTGTYMERQYF. The CDR3 bases are TGCGCCAGCAGCTTGGCCAGGACGGGGACATATATGGAGCGCCAGTACTTC.

This clonotype has a handful of counts. The chain has TRBV5-1 and TRBJ2-5; D remains unclear. Near its end, the DNA agrees better with TRBJ2-7, so the J call may be wrong. Per germline, CDR1 SGHRS and CDR2 YFSETQ. The CDR3 consists of 11 residues. In nucleotides, the CDR3 is TGCGCCAGCATGCCCTTCTACGAGCAGTACTTC. It is translated as CASMPFYEQYF.

This chain joins TRBV20-1 and TRBJ2-5, with TRBD2 matching 8 bases. The CDR3 extends over 15 amino acids. Germline values: CDR1 DFQATT, CDR2 SNEGSKA (reference sequence). The V segment lost 4 bases and the J segment 2 bases; nucleotides outside the gene matches: 9. CDR3 sequence: CSAMGLVPDQETQYF. The CDR3 DNA reads TGCAGTGCTATGGGACTAGTCCCGGATCAAGAGACCCAGTACTTC.

The chain has TRBV11-3 and TRBJ2-7; 7 nucleotides align to TRBD1. V shed 3 bases, J shed 2 bases, and the junction held 10 bases outside the gene matches. This CDR3 is built from 16 residues. CDR1 SGHNT and CDR2 YENEEA come from the germline V gene. This CDR3 reads CASSLDPGQRPYEQYF. DNA for the CDR3: TGTGCCAGCAGCTTGGACCCGGGACAGAGACCCTACGAGCAGTACTTC.

The V and J genes are TRBV6-1 and TRBJ2-3, with 8 positions matching TRBD1. V trimming: 3 bases; J trimming: 3 bases; junction bases outside the gene matches: 5. This CDR3 has 15 amino acids. CDR1 is MNHNS, CDR2 SASEGT, per germline. CDR3 amino acids: CASSEDRVYTDTQYF. CDR3 DNA sequence: TGTGCCAGCAGTGAGGACAGGGTTTATACAGATACGCAGTATTTT.

This clonotype was seen a few times. The chain recombines TRBV5-1 with TRBJ2-1; 8 nucleotides line up with TRBD2. The J call could be wrong; TRBJ2-7 is a better fit for the DNA end. CDR1 SGHRS and CDR2 YFSETQ come from the germline V gene. This CDR3 is built from 14 residues. CDR3 loop: CASSIWTSKDEQYF. Here the CDR3 DNA reads TGCGCCAGCAGCATCTGGACTAGCAAGGACGAGCAGTACTTC.

This clonotype was detected a few times. The chain has TRBV29-1 and TRBJ2-3; 7 bases line up with TRBD2. The CDR3 runs to 14 residues. J gave up 2 bases and V 3 bases, and 5 bases lay outside the gene matches. The germline V gene encodes CDR1 SQVTM and CDR2 ANQGSEA. The CDR3: CSVDPGRHTDTQYF. CDR3 in DNA: TGCAGCGTTGACCCCGGGAGGCACACAGATACGCAGTATTTT.